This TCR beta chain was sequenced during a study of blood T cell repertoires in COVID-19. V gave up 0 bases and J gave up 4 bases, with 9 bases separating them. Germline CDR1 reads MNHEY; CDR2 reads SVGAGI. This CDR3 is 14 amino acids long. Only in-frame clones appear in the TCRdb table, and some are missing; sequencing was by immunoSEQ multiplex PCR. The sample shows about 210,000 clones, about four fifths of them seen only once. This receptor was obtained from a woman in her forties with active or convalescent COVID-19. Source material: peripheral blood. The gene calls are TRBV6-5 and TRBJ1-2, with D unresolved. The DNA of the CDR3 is TGTGCCAGCAGTTACTCGAGGTCGATCTATGGCTACACCTTC. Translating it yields CASSYSRSIYGYTF.